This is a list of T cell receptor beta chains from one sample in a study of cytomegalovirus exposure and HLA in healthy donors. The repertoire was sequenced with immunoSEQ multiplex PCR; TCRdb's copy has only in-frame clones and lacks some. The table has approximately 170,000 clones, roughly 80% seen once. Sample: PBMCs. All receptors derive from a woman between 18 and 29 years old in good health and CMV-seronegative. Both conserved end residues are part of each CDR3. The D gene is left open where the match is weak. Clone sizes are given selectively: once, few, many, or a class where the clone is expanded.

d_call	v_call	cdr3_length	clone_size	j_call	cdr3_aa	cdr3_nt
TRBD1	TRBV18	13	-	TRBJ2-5	CASSRDSGETQYF	TGTGCCAGCTCACGGGACAGTGGGGAGACCCAGTACTTC
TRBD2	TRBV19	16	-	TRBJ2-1	CASSTPSTSGIDEQFF	TGTGCCAGTAGTACCCCCTCGACTAGCGGGATTGATGAGCAGTTCTTC
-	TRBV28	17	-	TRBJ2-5	CASSSLSLGTGQETQYF	TGTGCCAGCAGTTCCCTGAGTTTAGGTACCGGGCAAGAGACCCAGTACTTC
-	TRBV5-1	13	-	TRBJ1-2	CASSGASNYGYTF	TGCGCCAGCAGCGGGGCTTCTAACTATGGCTACACCTTC
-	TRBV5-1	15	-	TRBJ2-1	CASSLARPASNEQFF	TGCGCCAGCAGCTTGGCCCGTCCAGCGTCAAATGAGCAGTTCTTC
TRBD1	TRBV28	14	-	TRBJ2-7	CASRADRATYEQYF	TGTGCCAGCAGGGCGGACAGGGCGACCTATGAGCAGTACTTC
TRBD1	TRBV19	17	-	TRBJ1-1	CASSINRDGTGGADAFF	TGTGCCAGTAGTATAAACCGCGATGGGACAGGGGGCGCCGACGCTTTCTTT
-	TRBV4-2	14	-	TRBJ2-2	CASSQDQGMGELFF	TGTGCCAGCAGCCAAGATCAGGGCATGGGGGAGCTGTTTTTT
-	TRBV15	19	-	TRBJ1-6	CATSRGWETEGSYNSPLHF	TGTGCCACCAGCAGAGGATGGGAGACCGAAGGCTCCTATAATTCACCCCTCCACTTT
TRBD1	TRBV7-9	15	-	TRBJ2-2	CASSSTGGWQEELFF	TGTGCCAGCAGCTCAACAGGGGGCTGGCAGGAGGAGCTGTTTTTT
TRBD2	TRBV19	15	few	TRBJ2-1	CASRELAGVPNEQFF	TGTGCCAGTAGAGAACTAGCGGGAGTCCCCAATGAGCAGTTCTTC
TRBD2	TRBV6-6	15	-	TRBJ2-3	CASRKGLAGVDTQYF	TGTGCCAGCAGAAAGGGACTAGCGGGAGTAGATACGCAGTATTTT
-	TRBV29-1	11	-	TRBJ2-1	CSVAGPNEQFF	TGCAGCGTCGCAGGGCCCAATGAGCAGTTCTTC
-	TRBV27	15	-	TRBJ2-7	CASSLGRGFSYEQYF	TGTGCCAGCAGTTTAGGACGGGGGTTCTCCTACGAGCAGTACTTC
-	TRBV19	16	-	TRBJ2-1	CASSKPRGPIRNEQFF	TGTGCCAGTAGTAAGCCCAGAGGTCCCATTCGCAATGAGCAGTTCTTC
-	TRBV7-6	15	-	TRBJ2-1	CASSLGGRGSNEQFF	TGTGCCAGCAGCTTAGGGGGGAGGGGGTCAAATGAGCAGTTCTTC
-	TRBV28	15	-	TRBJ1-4	CASSKHREGGEKLFF	TGTGCCAGCAGTAAACACAGGGAGGGCGGGGAAAAACTGTTTTTT
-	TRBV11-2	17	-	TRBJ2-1	CASSFRRSAGKYNEQFF	TGTGCCAGCAGCTTCAGGAGGTCGGCAGGCAAGTACAATGAGCAGTTCTTC
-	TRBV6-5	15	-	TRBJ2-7	CASSPKAGTSYAQYF	TGTGCCAGCAGTCCCAAGGCGGGGACCTCCTACGCGCAGTACTTC
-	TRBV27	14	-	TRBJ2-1	CASSRGGSPGEQFF	TGTGCCAGTAGCCGAGGCGGCTCACCCGGAGAGCAGTTCTTC
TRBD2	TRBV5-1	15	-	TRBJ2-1	CASSLALAGDNEQFF	TGCGCCAGCAGCTTGGCCTTAGCGGGTGACAATGAGCAGTTCTTC
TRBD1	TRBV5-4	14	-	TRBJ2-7	CASSPGTAPYEQYF	TGTGCCAGCAGCCCCGGGACAGCCCCCTACGAGCAGTACTTC
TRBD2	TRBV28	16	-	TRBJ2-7	CASSSPRLAAFYEQYF	TGTGCCAGCAGTTCGCCTCGACTAGCGGCTTTTTACGAGCAGTACTTC
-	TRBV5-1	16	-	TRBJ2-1	CASSPPLALLDNEQFF	TGCGCCAGCAGCCCCCCCCTAGCGTTGCTTGACAATGAGCAGTTCTTC
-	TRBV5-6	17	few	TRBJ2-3	CASTYFLAGILSDTQYF	TGTGCCAGCACCTACTTCCTCGCAGGCATCCTATCCGATACGCAGTATTTT
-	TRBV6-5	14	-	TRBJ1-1	CASSYYGEGTEAFF	TGTGCCAGCAGTTACTATGGGGAGGGGACTGAAGCTTTCTTT
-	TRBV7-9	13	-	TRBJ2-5	CASSLGGARAQYF	TGTGCCAGCAGCTTGGGGGGGGCCAGGGCCCAGTACTTC
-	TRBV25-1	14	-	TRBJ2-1	CASSEDGGGNEQFF	TGTGCCAGCAGTGAAGACGGGGGTGGTAATGAGCAGTTCTTC
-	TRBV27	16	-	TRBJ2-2	CASSWWVQGPTGELFF	TGTGCCAGCAGTTGGTGGGTTCAGGGTCCCACCGGGGAGCTGTTTTTT
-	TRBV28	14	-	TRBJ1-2	CASRSTGSRYGYTF	TGTGCCAGCAGATCTACCGGGTCTCGCTATGGCTACACCTTC
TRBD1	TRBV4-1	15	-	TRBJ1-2	CASSPDRGPSYGYTF	TGCGCCAGCAGCCCGGACAGGGGGCCTAGCTATGGCTACACCTTC
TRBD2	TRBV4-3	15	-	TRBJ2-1	CASSQGRGGTYEQFF	TGCGCCAGCAGCCAAGGGCGCGGGGGAACCTATGAGCAGTTCTTC
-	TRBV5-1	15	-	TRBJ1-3	CASGRGGPSGNTIYF	TGCGCCAGCGGCCGGGGAGGGCCCTCTGGAAACACCATATATTTT
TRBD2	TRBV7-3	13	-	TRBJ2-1	CASSLLAGNEQFF	TGTGCCAGCAGCTTACTAGCGGGCAATGAGCAGTTCTTC
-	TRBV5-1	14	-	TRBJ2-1	CASSLGGHGYEQFF	TGCGCCAGCAGCTTGGGCGGACACGGCTATGAGCAGTTCTTC
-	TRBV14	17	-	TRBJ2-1	CASSPRLQGLPYNEQFF	TGTGCCAGCAGCCCACGCCTCCAGGGGCTTCCCTACAATGAGCAGTTCTTC
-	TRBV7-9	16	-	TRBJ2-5	CASSPSGIGGEETQYF	TGTGCCAGCAGCCCCTCCGGAATAGGAGGGGAAGAGACCCAGTACTTC
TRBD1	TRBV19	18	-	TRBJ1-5	CASSTRGQGTSSNQPQHF	TGTGCCAGTAGCACTAGGGGACAGGGGACATCTAGCAATCAGCCCCAGCATTTT
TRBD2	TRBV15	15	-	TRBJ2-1	CATRAGTSSYNEQFF	TGTGCCACCCGAGCGGGGACGAGCTCCTACAATGAGCAGTTCTTC
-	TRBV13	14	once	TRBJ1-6	CASSLGTGRSPLHF	TGTGCCAGCAGCTTAGGTACAGGACGGTCACCCCTCCACTTT
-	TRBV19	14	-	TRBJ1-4	CASSTTGTHEKLFF	TGTGCCAGTAGTACTACAGGGACCCATGAAAAACTGTTTTTT
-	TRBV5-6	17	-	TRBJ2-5	CASSLGNEHQNEEPQYF	TGTGCCAGCAGCTTGGGGAATGAGCACCAAAACGAGGAGCCCCAGTACTTC
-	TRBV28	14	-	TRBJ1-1	CASITSTGPTEAFF	TGTGCCAGCATCACCTCGACAGGCCCGACTGAAGCTTTCTTT
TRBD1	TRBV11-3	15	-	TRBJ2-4	CASSARQGPKNIQYF	TGTGCCAGCAGCGCGCGACAGGGTCCCAAAAACATTCAGTACTTC
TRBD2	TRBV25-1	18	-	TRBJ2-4	CASRLAGGPRGAKNIQYF	TGTGCCAGCAGGTTAGCGGGAGGGCCGAGGGGAGCCAAAAACATTCAGTACTTC
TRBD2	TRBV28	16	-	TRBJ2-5	CASSFGLAVDQETQYF	TGTGCCAGCAGTTTCGGGCTAGCGGTCGACCAAGAGACCCAGTACTTC
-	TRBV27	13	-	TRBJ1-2	CASSLGGAGGYTF	TGTGCCAGCAGTTTAGGGGGGGCTGGCGGCTACACCTTC
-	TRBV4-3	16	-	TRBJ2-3	CASSQDVAGATDTQYF	TGCGCCAGCAGCCAAGATGTCGCGGGGGCCACAGATACGCAGTATTTT
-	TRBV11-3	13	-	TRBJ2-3	CASSETSTDTQYF	TGTGCCAGCAGCGAGACTAGCACAGATACGCAGTATTTT
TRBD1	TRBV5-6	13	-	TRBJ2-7	CASSGTGLHEQYF	TGTGCCAGCAGCGGGACAGGTCTCCACGAGCAGTACTTC
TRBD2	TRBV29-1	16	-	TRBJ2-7	CSVQLAGVRSLYEQYF	TGCAGCGTTCAACTAGCGGGGGTCCGATCCCTCTACGAGCAGTACTTC
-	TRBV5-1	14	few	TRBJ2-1	CASSYPDRNNEQFF	TGCGCCAGCAGCTACCCGGACAGAAACAATGAGCAGTTCTTC
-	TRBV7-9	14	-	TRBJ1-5	CASSLERDSEPQHF	TGTGCCAGCAGCTTAGAGAGAGATTCGGAGCCCCAGCATTTT
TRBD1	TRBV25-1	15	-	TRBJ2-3	CASSDGQGVTDTQYF	TGTGCCAGCAGCGATGGACAGGGGGTCACAGATACGCAGTATTTT